This T cell receptor beta chain comes out of a study of cytomegalovirus exposure and HLA in healthy donors. Data came from immunoSEQ multiplex PCR; TCRdb stores just in-frame clones and leaves some out. The sample has more than 110,000 clones; less than 95% are singletons. Germline V CDR1 and CDR2: SNHLY, FYNNEI. The CDR3 is 15 amino acids. Trimming stripped 8 bases from V and 0 bases from J, with 14 bases between. The clonotype originates from a man aged 18-30 years in good health and CMV-seropositive. The sequenced sample consisted of PBMCs. The chain recombines TRBV2 with TRBJ1-5, with D perhaps TRBD1 (5 bases). The CDR3 DNA is TGTGCCAGCTCGGAGGGGTCTAATAGCAATCAGCCCCAGCATTTT. Its protein product is CASSEGSNSNQPQHF. The whole variable domain, remainder taken from reference TRBV2 and TRBJ1-5, is EPEVTQTPSHQVTQMGQEVILRCVPISNHLYFYWYRQILGQKVEFLVSFYNNEISEKSEIFDDQFSVERPDGSNFTLKIRSTKLEDSAMYFCASSEGSNSNQPQHFGDGTRLSIL.